This T cell receptor (beta chain) is from a study of blood T cell repertoires in COVID-19 (dated by TCRdb to 2018 to 2021). Describing the broader study: Samples from collaborators originated in the United States, Italy and Spain and spanned both the acute and convalescent phases of COVID-19. Nearly every sample came with metadata listing a de-identified subject ID, COVID-19 status, age in years and sex. The repertoires were made available in a free public database intended to serve as a resource for research on the immune response to SARS-CoV-2. The samples were drawn from the first 160 participants of the ongoing ImmuneRACE study and from about 1,200 subjects provided by 6 global collaborators. The prospective study material was composed of cDNA or gDNA derived from T cells, B-cell-depleted T cells, or PBMCs. Where HLA class I and class II types were available, the types were taken from metadata supplied by the sample provider, not from assay-based typing. Deeply sampled blood TCRbeta repertoires from subjects exposed to, actively infected with, or recovered from COVID-19 were included in the dataset. Summary of the overall study and its limitations: The amount of clinical and demographic metadata varied by source and participant and was provided uncurated.

One collaborating source in Seattle enrolled patients while the patients were actively infected and followed the patients over time throughout the course of disease. Each collaborating institution followed its own protocols to collect whole blood in K2EDTA tubes. For TCRbeta analysis, collaborators shipped samples as frozen whole blood, isolated PBMCs, or DNA extracted from either of those sample types. Including cysteine and phenylalanine, the CDR3 has 13 amino acids. Left in the record is the CDR3 DNA by itself, 39 bases read in frame from the first base. After removal of 3 bases from V and 8 bases from J, the junction retains 3 bases not matched to a gene. As concerns this clone: This receptor's antigen is unknown. Base qualities are missing; no much larger clone stands one base away.

The immunoSEQ Assay, a bias-controlled multiplex PCR, was used to amplify TCRbeta CDR3 regions from genomic DNA. On the study's bioinformatics: The number of nucleated cells in each sample was estimated by amplification of reference gene primers within the assay. Sequence reads were collapsed and filtered to measure the absolute abundance of every unique TCRbeta CDR3 rearrangement. For each sample, productive Simpson clonality was calculated by taking the square root of Simpson's diversity index across productive rearrangements. This immuneACCESS table, as held by TCRdb, lists in-frame sequences with V and J called but not all clones. Of the missing ones, under half trace to an unresolved V gene in checked studies; the others have no known cause. V and J calls and clone size follow that table, whereas D and trimming were derived from the DNA. The sample records tens of thousands of clones, roughly four fifths of which are singletons. The top ten constitute roughly a quarter of the sample.

The rearranged segments are TRBV12-3 or TRBV12-4 and TRBJ2-1; 8 nucleotides in the junction match TRBD2. Material: peripheral blood. This TCR was recovered from a woman older than 75 with COVID-19, enrolled during active disease. The CDR3 reads CASSFGLAYEQFF. The nucleotide sequence reads TGTGCCAGCAGTTTCGGACTAGCCTATGAGCAGTTCTTC.